The rows below give T cell receptor beta chains drawn from one sample of a study of T-cell reconstitution after alpha-beta-depleted transplantation in children. TCRdb itself ran the PCR reads through MiXCR, one entry per CDR3 protein. The data contain under 300,000 distinct CDR3 sequences, over 9.5% of them singletons. The sample in question was PBMCs from the stem cell graft donor, obtained from the stem cell graft. These receptors originate from a human donor who donated a stem cell graft to a child with SCID. Both conserved end residues are part of each CDR3. Each record gives: V gene, J gene, D gene, clone size, CDR3 DNA, CDR3 protein. The D gene is left open where the match is weak. Size values are once, few and many counts, or a class for expanded clones, and some rows have none.

TRBV11-2	TRBJ1-5	-	-	TGTGCCAGCAGCTTTGCCTACAATCAGCCCCAGCATTTT	CASSFAYNQPQHF
TRBV20-1	TRBJ2-3	TRBD1	many	TGCAGTGCCAACGGGGCAGGGGGCGCAGATACGCAGTATTTT	CSANGAGGADTQYF
TRBV10-2	TRBJ2-2	TRBD2	many	TGCGCCAGCAGTTCCGTCTCGGGACTAGCGGGGGCCCCTCACGGGGAGCTGTTTTTT	CASSSVSGLAGAPHGELFF
TRBV7-9	TRBJ2-7	TRBD1	many	TGTGCCAGCAGCTCCAGCGACGGGCAGGGGGCGTACGAGCAGTACTTC	CASSSSDGQGAYEQYF
TRBV4-1	TRBJ2-1	-	-	TGCGCCAGCAGCCATGAGGGTAGCACCTACAATGAGCAGCTCTTC	CASSHEGSTYNEQLF
TRBV20-1	TRBJ2-5	TRBD2	-	TGCAGTGCCCCCCATCAGGCGGGGGAAGAGACCCAGTACTTC	CSAPHQAGEETQYF
TRBV5-6	TRBJ2-1	-	many	TGTGCCAGCAGCTTGTACCCCCCGAGCTCCTACAATGAGCAGTTCTTC	CASSLYPPSSYNEQFF
TRBV5-1	TRBJ1-6	-	many	TGCGCCAGCAGCCTTCTCACAGGCGAAAATTCACCCCTCCACTTT	CASSLLTGENSPLHF
TRBV5-1	TRBJ2-3	TRBD2	many	TGCGCCAGCAGTTTGGGACTAGCGGGGGCCGGCACAGATACGCAGTATTTT	CASSLGLAGAGTDTQYF
TRBV5-1	TRBJ2-5	TRBD1	many	TGCGCCAGCAGCTCCCAGGGGGAAGAGACCCAGTACTTC	CASSSQGEETQYF
TRBV20-1	TRBJ1-2	-	many	TGCAGTGCTAGAGATTTCGGGCCGAGTAGCTATGGCTACACCTTC	CSARDFGPSSYGYTF
TRBV7-9	TRBJ1-4	-	many	TGTGCCAGCAGCTTAGGGGATCCCGGATGGGAAAAACTGTTTTTT	CASSLGDPGWEKLFF
TRBV20-1	TRBJ1-6	TRBD1	many	TGCAGTGCAGGGACAGGGCTGATTTCACCCCTCCACTTT	CSAGTGLISPLHF
TRBV5-1	TRBJ2-5	TRBD2	many	TGCGCCAGCAGCACGGGACTAGTTGAAGAGACCCAGTACTTC	CASSTGLVEETQYF
TRBV7-2	TRBJ1-1	-	many	TGTGCCACTCTCCCTGGCGGGGGGCCGGGGGCTTTCTTT	CATLPGGGPGAFF
TRBV7-2	TRBJ2-2	-	many	TGTGCCAGCAGCTTAGGGGGACTCCTTAACACCGGGGAGCTGTTTTTT	CASSLGGLLNTGELFF
TRBV9	TRBJ2-1	TRBD2	-	TGTGCCAGCAGCGTAGTAGCGGGGGAACCGGCCGCTGAGCAGTTCTTC	CASSVVAGEPAAEQFF
TRBV20-1	TRBJ2-2	TRBD2	many	TGCAGTGCTAGAGCTAGCGGATCGAACACCGGGGAGCTGTTTTTT	CSARASGSNTGELFF
TRBV7-9	TRBJ1-2	TRBD1	many	TGTGCCAGCAGCCCGCCCGGGACAGATGGCTACACCTTC	CASSPPGTDGYTF
TRBV5-6	TRBJ1-1	-	many	TGTGCCAGCAGCTCCTCTGGGACGGACTCTGAAGCTTTCTTT	CASSSSGTDSEAFF
TRBV6-5	TRBJ2-7	TRBD2	many	TGTGCCAGCAGAACGGGGGGGCAATACGAGCAGTACTTC	CASRTGGQYEQYF
TRBV12-3/TRBV12-4	TRBJ1-4	TRBD1	many	TGTGCCAGCAGTCGACGGACAGGGAATGAAAAACTGTTTTTT	CASSRRTGNEKLFF
TRBV2	TRBJ2-5	-	many	TGTGCCAGCAGTGGGTTGGGAGAGACCCAGTACTTC	CASSGLGETQYF
TRBV20-1	TRBJ1-4	-	many	TGCAGTGCTAGAAAGGCGGCAACTAATGAAAAACTGTTTTTT	CSARKAATNEKLFF
TRBV20-1	TRBJ1-6	-	-	TGCAGTGCCACCGGGCTGCAATCCTATAATTCACCCCTCCACTTT	CSATGLQSYNSPLHF
TRBV28	TRBJ2-2	TRBD1	many	TGTGCCAGCGGAATCAGACAGGGAAAGACCGGGGAGCTGTTTTTT	CASGIRQGKTGELFF
TRBV7-9	TRBJ2-1	TRBD1	many	TGTGCCACCGTGAGGGGGCTTATTAATGAGCAGTTCTTC	CATVRGLINEQFF
TRBV18	TRBJ1-2	-	many	TGTGCCAGCTCACCGCTAAGACAGCCGGCTCACTATGGCTACACCTTC	CASSPLRQPAHYGYTF
TRBV7-9	TRBJ1-6	-	many	TGTGCCAGCAGACTCTCCGATTCACCCCTCCACTTT	CASRLSDSPLHF
TRBV6-1	TRBJ2-3	TRBD1	many	TGTGCCAGCAGCCCGGGACAGGGGGCAACAGATACGCAGTATTTT	CASSPGQGATDTQYF
TRBV12-3/TRBV12-4	TRBJ1-5	-	-	TGTGCCAGCAGTACCCAGGGGACTCAGCCCCAGCATTTT	CASSTQGTQPQHF
TRBV2	TRBJ2-3	TRBD2	many	TGTGCCAGCAGTGACGTGGCTAGCGGGGGATACACAGATACGCAGTATTTT	CASSDVASGGYTDTQYF
TRBV7-9	TRBJ2-1	TRBD1	many	TGTGCCAGCAGCTTAGAGAGGGGACAGGGTGTCAGTCAGCAGTTCTTC	CASSLERGQGVSQQFF
TRBV5-1	TRBJ1-2	-	many	TGCGCCAGCAGCTTGGGGGATCGCATGCAGGCCTACACCTTC	CASSLGDRMQAYTF
TRBV20-1	TRBJ2-5	-	many	TGCAGTGGTAGAGAGTACCAAGAGACCCAGTACTTC	CSGREYQETQYF
TRBV5-1	TRBJ2-5	-	many	-	CASSFGNGETQYF
TRBV15	TRBJ1-4	-	-	TGTGCCACCAGCAGAGGGGCTAATGAAAAACTGTTTTTT	CATSRGANEKLFF
TRBV29-1	TRBJ2-7	-	many	TGCAGCGTTGCGGACTCCTACGAGCAGTACTTC	CSVADSYEQYF
TRBV10-3	TRBJ2-7	-	many	TGTGCCATCAGTGCTGGCGGCTCCGAGCAGTACTTC	CAISAGGSEQYF
TRBV5-1	TRBJ1-5	-	many	TGCGCCAGCAGCTTATCCGGGAGGGGCTGGCAGCCCCAGCATTTT	CASSLSGRGWQPQHF
TRBV3-1	TRBJ2-2	-	many	TGTGCCAGCAGCCAGACTAGAGCCAATCTAAACACCGGGGAGCTGTTTTTT	CASSQTRANLNTGELFF
TRBV20-1	TRBJ1-2	-	many	TGCAGTGCTCCGCAGGGCGGAATTGACTATGGCTACACCTTC	CSAPQGGIDYGYTF
TRBV4-1	TRBJ1-4	TRBD1	many	TGCGCCAGCAGCCAAATCACAGGGGGGGACGAAAAACTGTTTTTT	CASSQITGGDEKLFF
TRBV6-2/TRBV6-3	TRBJ2-7	-	many	TGTGCCAGCAGTTACTCGGGGTTTGGCTGGCAATACTACGAGCAGTACTTC	CASSYSGFGWQYYEQYF
TRBV7-9	TRBJ2-1	TRBD1	many	TGTGCCAGCAGCTGGGACAGGAGGGACAATGAGCAGTTCTTC	CASSWDRRDNEQFF
TRBV27	TRBJ2-5	-	many	TGTGCCAGCAGTTTTCGTTCCCGCAGGGAGGAGACCCAGTACTTC	CASSFRSRREETQYF
TRBV3-1	TRBJ2-2	-	-	TGTGCCAGCGGAGAGGACCTAACGAACACCGGGGAGCTGTTTTTT	CASGEDLTNTGELFF
TRBV5-6	TRBJ1-2	TRBD1	many	TGTGCCAGCAGCTTGGTGGGACAGAGCTACTATGGCTACACCTTC	CASSLVGQSYYGYTF
TRBV5-1	TRBJ2-5	TRBD1	many	TGCGCCAGTTCAGGACAGGGTCGGCAGGAGACCCAGTACTTC	CASSGQGRQETQYF
TRBV15	TRBJ2-1	TRBD2	few	TGTGCCACCAGCATCCCAAGAGGCGGGGGGGCCTACAATGAGCAGTTCTTC	CATSIPRGGGAYNEQFF
TRBV3-1	TRBJ2-3	-	many	TGTGCCAGCAGCCCTTGGGACACCCTCACAGATACGCAGTATTTT	CASSPWDTLTDTQYF
TRBV5-1	TRBJ2-1	-	many	TGCGCCAGCAGCTTCGGTGGGGTCTACAATGAGCAGTTCTTC	CASSFGGVYNEQFF
TRBV13	TRBJ1-6	-	many	TGTGCCAGCAGCCATACAGGGAGTAGGGATTATAATTCACCCCTCCACTTT	CASSHTGSRDYNSPLHF